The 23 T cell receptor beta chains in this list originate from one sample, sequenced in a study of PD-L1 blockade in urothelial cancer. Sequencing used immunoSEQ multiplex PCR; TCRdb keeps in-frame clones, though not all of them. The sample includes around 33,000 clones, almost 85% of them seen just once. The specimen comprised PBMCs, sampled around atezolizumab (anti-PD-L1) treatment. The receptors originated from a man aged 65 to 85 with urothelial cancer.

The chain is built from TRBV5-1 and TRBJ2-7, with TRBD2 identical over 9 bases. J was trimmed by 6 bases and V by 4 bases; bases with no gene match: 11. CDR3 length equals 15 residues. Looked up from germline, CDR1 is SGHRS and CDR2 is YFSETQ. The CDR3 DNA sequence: TGCGCCAGCAGCCCCTCCGGGACTAGCCGGACCGAGCAGTACTTC. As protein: CASSPSGTSRTEQYF.

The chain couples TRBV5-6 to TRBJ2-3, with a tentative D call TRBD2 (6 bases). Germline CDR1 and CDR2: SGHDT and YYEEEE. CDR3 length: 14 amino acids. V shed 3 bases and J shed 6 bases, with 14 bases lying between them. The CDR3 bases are TGTGCCAGCAGCTCGGGGGAGACGCGGGATACGCAGTATTTT. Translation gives CASSSGETRDTQYF.

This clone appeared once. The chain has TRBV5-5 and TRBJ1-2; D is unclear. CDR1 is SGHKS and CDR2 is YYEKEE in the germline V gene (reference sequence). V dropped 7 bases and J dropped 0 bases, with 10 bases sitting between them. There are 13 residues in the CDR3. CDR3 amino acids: CASGGLSNYGYTF. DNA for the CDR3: TGTGCCAGCGGAGGACTTTCTAACTATGGCTACACCTTC.

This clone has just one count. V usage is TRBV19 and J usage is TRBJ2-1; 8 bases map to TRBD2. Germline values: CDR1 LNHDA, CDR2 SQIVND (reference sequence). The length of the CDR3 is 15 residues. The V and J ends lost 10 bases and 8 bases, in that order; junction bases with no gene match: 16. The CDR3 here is CATQATGTRSDEQFF. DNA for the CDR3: TGTGCCACCCAAGCGACCGGGACTAGGAGCGATGAGCAGTTCTTC.

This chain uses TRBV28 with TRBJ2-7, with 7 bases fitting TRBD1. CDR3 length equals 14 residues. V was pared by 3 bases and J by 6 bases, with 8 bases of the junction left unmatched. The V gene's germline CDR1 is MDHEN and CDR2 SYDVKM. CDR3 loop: CASSFSQGRFEQYF. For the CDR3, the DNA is TGTGCCAGCAGTTTCTCACAGGGGCGGTTCGAGCAGTACTTC. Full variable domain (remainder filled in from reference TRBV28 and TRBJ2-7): DVKVTQSSRYLVKRTGEKVFLECVQDMDHENMFWYRQDPGLGLRLIYFSYDVKMKEKGDIPEGYSVSREKKERFSLILESASTNQTSMYLCASSFSQGRFEQYFGPGTRLTVT.

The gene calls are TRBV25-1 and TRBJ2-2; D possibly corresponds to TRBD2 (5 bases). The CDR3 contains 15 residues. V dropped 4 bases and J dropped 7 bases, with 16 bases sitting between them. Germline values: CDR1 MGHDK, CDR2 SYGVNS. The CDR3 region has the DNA TGTGCCAGCAGTGCCCAAAGCGGAGTGATCGGGGAGCTGTTTTTT. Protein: CASSAQSGVIGELFF.

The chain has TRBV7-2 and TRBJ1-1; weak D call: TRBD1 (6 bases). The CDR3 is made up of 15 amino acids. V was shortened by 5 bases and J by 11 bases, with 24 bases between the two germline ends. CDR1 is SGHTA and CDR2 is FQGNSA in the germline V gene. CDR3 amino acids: CASSPRFGQPGGAFF. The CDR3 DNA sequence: TGTGCCAGCAGCCCGAGGTTTGGACAGCCGGGGGGTGCTTTCTTT.

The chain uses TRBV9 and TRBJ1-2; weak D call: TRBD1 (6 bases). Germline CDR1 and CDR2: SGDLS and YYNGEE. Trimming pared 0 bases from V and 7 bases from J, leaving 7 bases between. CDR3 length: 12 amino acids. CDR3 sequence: CASSVGGGGYTF. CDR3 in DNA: TGTGCCAGCAGCGTAGGAGGGGGTGGCTACACCTTC.

The CDR3 coding sequence is TGTGCCAGCAGCCAAGAGGGGACAGCCTATGGCTACACCTTC. This translates into CASSQEGTAYGYTF. The V call is TRBV4-2, the J call TRBJ1-2; 7 bases agree with TRBD1. This CDR3 region has 14 residues. Germline-derived CDR1 and CDR2 are LGHNA and YNFKEQ. V gave up 0 bases and J gave up 4 bases; unmatched junction bases: 2.

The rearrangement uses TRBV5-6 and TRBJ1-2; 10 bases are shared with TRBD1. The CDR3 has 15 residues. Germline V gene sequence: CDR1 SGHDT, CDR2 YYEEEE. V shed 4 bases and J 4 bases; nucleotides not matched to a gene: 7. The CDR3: CASSLRDRGGYGYTF. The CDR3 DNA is TGTGCCAGCAGCCTCCGGGACAGGGGAGGCTATGGCTACACCTTC. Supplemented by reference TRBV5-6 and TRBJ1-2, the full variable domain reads DAGVTQSPTHLIKTRGQQVTLRCSPKSGHDTVSWYQQALGQGPQFIFQYYEEEERQRGNFPDRFSGHQFPNYSSELNVNALLLGDSALYLCASSLRDRGGYGYTFGSGTRLTVV.

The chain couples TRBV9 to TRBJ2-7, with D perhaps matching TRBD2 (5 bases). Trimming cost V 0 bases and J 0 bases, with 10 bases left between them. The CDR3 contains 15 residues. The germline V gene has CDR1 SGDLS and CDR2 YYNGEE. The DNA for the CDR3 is TGTGCCAGCAGCGTAGCTACGGGATACTCCTACGAGCAGTACTTC. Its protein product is CASSVATGYSYEQYF.

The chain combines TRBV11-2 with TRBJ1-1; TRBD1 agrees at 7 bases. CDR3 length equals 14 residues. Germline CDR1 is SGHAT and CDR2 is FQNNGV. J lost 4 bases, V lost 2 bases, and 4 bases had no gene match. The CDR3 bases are TGTGCCAGCAGCTTAATGACAGGGCCCACTGAAGCTTTCTTT. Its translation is CASSLMTGPTEAFF.

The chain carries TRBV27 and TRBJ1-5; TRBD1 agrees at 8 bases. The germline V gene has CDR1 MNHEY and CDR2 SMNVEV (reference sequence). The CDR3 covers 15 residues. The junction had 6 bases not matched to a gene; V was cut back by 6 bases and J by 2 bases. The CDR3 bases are TGTGCCAGCAGGTTAACAGGGGGGGGCAATCAGCCCCAGCATTTT. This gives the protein CASRLTGGGNQPQHF.

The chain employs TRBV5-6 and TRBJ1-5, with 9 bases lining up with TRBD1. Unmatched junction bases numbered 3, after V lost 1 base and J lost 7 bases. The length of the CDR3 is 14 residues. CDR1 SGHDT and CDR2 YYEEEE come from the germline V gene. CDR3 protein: CASSLWDRDQPQHF. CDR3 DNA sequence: TGTGCCAGCAGCTTGTGGGACAGGGACCAGCCCCAGCATTTT.

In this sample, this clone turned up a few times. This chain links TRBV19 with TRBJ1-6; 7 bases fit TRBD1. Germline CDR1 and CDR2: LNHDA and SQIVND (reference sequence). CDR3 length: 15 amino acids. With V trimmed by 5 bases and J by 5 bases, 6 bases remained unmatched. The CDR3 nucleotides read TGTGCCAGTAGTCTCCGACAGGGTAATAATTCACCCCTCCACTTT. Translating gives CASSLRQGNNSPLHF.

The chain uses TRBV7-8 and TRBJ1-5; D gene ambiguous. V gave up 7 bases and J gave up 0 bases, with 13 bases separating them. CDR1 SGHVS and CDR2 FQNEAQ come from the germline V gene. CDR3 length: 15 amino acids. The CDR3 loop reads CASTETGYSNQPQHF. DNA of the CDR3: TGTGCCAGCACCGAGACGGGTTATAGCAATCAGCCCCAGCATTTT.

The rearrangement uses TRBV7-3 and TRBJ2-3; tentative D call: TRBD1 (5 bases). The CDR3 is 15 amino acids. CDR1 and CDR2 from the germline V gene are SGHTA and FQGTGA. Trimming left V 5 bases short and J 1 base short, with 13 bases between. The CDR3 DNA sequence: TGTGCCAGCAGCAGACAGAGTAGTGGCACAGATACGCAGTATTTT. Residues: CASSRQSSGTDTQYF.

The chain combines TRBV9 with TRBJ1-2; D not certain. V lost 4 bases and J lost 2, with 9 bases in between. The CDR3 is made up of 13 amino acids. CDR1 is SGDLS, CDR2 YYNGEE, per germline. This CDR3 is CASSPTGNYGYTF. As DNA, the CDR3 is TGTGCCAGCAGCCCAACCGGGAACTATGGCTACACCTTC.

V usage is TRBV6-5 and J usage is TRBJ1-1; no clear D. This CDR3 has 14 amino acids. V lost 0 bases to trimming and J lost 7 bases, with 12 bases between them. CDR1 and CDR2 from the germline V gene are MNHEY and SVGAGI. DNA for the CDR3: TGTGCCAGCAGTTACTCTAGAGGATTCATTGAAGCTTTCTTT. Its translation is CASSYSRGFIEAFF.

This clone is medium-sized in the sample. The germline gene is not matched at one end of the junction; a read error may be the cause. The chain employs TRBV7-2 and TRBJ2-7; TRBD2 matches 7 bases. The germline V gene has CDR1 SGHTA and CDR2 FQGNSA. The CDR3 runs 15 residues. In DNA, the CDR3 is TGTGCCAGCGGCTTCACTGGGGGGGGCTCCTACGAGCAGTACTTC. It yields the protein CASGFTGGGSYEQYF.

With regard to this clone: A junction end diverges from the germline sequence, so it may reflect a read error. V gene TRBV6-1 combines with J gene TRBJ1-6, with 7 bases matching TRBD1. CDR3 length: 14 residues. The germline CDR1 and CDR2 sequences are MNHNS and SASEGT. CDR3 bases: TGTGCCAGCACAGACAGGGCCTACAATTCACCCCTCCACTTT. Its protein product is CASTDRAYNSPLHF.

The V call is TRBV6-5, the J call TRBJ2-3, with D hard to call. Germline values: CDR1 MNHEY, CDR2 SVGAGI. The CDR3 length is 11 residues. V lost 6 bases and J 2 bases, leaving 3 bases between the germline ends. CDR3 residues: CASRYTDTQYF. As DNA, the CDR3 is TGTGCCAGCAGGTACACAGATACGCAGTATTTT.

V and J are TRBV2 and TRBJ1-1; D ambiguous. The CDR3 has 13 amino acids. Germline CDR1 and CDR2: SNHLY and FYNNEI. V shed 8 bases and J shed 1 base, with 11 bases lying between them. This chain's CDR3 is CASVRRENTEAFF. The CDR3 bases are TGTGCCAGCGTCCGGCGGGAGAACACTGAAGCTTTCTTT.